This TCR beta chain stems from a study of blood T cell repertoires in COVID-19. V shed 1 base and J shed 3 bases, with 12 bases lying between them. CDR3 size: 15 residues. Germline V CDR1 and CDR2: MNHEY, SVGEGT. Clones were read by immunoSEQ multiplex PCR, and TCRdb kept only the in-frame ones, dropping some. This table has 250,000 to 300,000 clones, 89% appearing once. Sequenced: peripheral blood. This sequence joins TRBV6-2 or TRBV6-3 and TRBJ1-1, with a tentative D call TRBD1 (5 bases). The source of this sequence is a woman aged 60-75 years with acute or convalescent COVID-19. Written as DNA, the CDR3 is TGTGCCAGCAGTTACTGGGGCGTAGGGGACACTGAAGCTTTCTTT. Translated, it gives CASSYWGVGDTEAFF.